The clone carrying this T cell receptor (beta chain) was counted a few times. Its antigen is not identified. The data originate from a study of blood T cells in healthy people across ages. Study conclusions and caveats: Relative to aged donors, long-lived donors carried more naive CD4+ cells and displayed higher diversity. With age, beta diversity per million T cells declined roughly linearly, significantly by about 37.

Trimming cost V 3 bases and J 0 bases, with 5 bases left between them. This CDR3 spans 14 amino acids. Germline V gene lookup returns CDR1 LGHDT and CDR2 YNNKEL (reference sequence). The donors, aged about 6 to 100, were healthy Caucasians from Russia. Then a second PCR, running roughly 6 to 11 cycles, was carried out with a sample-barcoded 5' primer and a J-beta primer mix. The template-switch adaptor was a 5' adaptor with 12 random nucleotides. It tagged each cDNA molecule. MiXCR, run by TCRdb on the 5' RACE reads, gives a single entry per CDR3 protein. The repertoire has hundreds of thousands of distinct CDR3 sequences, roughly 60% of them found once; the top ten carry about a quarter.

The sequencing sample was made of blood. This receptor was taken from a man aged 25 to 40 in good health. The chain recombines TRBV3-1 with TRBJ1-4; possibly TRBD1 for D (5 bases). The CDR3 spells CASSQTATNEKLFF. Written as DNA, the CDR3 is TGTGCCAGCAGCCAGACAGCAACTAATGAAAAACTGTTTTTT.